This T cell receptor beta chain originates from a study of cytomegalovirus exposure and HLA in healthy donors (TCRdb year 2017). As for the study more broadly: According to an earlier analysis of 587 of the donors, some 180 million T cells yielded 100 million or so unique TCR beta sequences and about 300 Gb of sequence data. All discovery cohort repertoires had been generated using a single sequencing platform. About 320 gigabases of sequencing data and around 87 million unique TCR sequences were included in an early release covering around 600 HLA-typed donors. The study was designed to test whether signatures of past pathogen exposure could be identified by cataloging public T cell receptors. The number of donors typed differed by locus, with about 620-630 for A, B, C, DRB1 and DQB1, roughly 520 for DQA1, approximately 580 for DPA1, and 472 for DPB1. To decide whether each TCR beta V gene segment behaved as functional or pseudogenic, an earlier analysis of approximately 620 of the donors relied on high-throughput TCR beta sequencing. Among a few hundred genotyped donors of the cohort, an average of approximately 250,000 unique TCR beta nucleotide sequences were sequenced per donor, roughly 20% of them non-productive. To predict cytomegalovirus infection status, the study brought together high-throughput TCR immunosequencing, statistical association of individual TCRs with disease status, and machine learning. Several DR-DQ haplotypes were treated as single units for association and clustering because of strong linkage in the cohort. The later analysis used no new phenotypic data to find candidate immune exposures, relying instead on TCR beta sequences and their occurrence across donors. A later analysis re-examined previously published TCR beta repertoires from more than 650 donors and added high-resolution HLA genotyping to investigate patterns of TCR occurrence. Besides the first cohort of roughly 700 subjects, a separate validation cohort made up of about 120 different subjects was used. Alongside the repertoire data, information on donor age, sex, ethnicity and CMV serostatus was compiled. The genetic ancestry cluster associated with self-reported Caucasian donors included around four fifths of the approximately 410 genotyped donors. In a later genetic analysis, genome-wide SNP genotypes for about three fifths of the roughly 670 donors were used, and that subset was treated as a discovery cohort. The T cell repertoires of some 670 subjects were profiled by immunosequencing and related to cytomegalovirus serostatus. Class I and class II HLA loci were covered by the typing at four-digit resolution.

The library came from the immunoSEQ multiplex PCR assay. The multiplex PCR relied on a mix of 60 forward primers for TCR Vbeta segments and 13 reverse primers for TCR Jbeta segments. The CDR3 region of rearranged TCR beta genes was amplified from genomic DNA by a multiplex PCR assay. Amplified TCR beta libraries were sequenced as 87-base-pair reads on the Illumina HiSeq System. Concerning the study's data processing: A later analysis tallied around 82 million unique TCR beta chains across the 640 or so repertoires, and some 12 million of those chains were shared by two or more donors. Raw reads were error-corrected and collapsed into unique sequences by a nearest-neighbor algorithm in which closely related sequences were merged to remove PCR and sequencing errors. Alignment of CDR3 sequences to IMGT reference sequences was used to assign V, D and J gene segments. For a sequence to be retained, a match of at least six nucleotides was required to both a V gene segment and a J gene segment. Rearrangements were called productive when the CDR3 lacked stop codons and stayed in frame with V and J; all others were non-productive. CDR3 was defined according to IMGT convention as the region running from the second conserved V-encoded cysteine to the conserved J-encoded phenylalanine. Sequences without an unambiguous match to a single V gene segment were excluded from the earlier analysis of about 600 of the donors. An earlier analysis of around 600 of the donors classified V segments as functional when productive rearrangements were above 56.7% and as segregating when the standard deviation between donors was above 5%. To diagnose cytomegalovirus status from the catalog of TCR beta chain sequences, a statistical classification framework was built. A later analysis assigned V and J genes by comparing TCR nucleotide sequences with IMGT/GENE-DB human TR gene sequences. Using the TCRdist pipeline, a later analysis assigned CDR3 sequences along with most-parsimonious VDJ recombination scenarios. In a later analysis, every TCR beta chain was defined by the combination of its CDR3 amino acid sequence and its V-gene family, and reads without a unique V-gene family were dropped. As a way to deal with suspected cross-contamination and a sequencing artifact, a later analysis dropped hundreds of nucleotide sequences that were highly shared and had low generation probability. In a later analysis, a clonal expansion index was calculated for each public chain from normalized within-repertoire ranks of inferred template counts. A later analysis computed generation probabilities with a VDJ recombination model fitted to out-of-frame rearrangements, and checked the results against IGoR. In a later analysis, hypergeometric tests were used to score TCR-TCR, TCR-HLA and TCR-CMV co-occurrence, with a repertoire-size bias correction applied to TCR pairs. To estimate false discovery rates, a later analysis permuted the HLA or CMV assignments 20 times. In a later analysis, co-occurring TCRs were grouped using DBSCAN, with TCRdist sequence similarity added in when clustering inside HLA-allele-positive subsets. Repertoires with fewer than 30,000 or more than 120,000 public chains, plus five repertoires with anomalous nucleotide sharing, were excluded from co-occurrence clustering. TCRdb limited this immuneACCESS table to in-frame rearrangements with V and J called. A share of clones is missing; checked studies link under half to unresolved V genes, and the rest is unexplained. The DNA was the basis for D and trimming; V, J and clone size are from that table. The sample includes about 94,000 clones, with approximately 77% observed a single time. Over 9% of the sample is in the top ten clones.

CDR1 and CDR2 are read off the germline V gene as SGHRS and YFSETQ. The CDR3 measures 18 amino acids from cysteine to phenylalanine. Of all the DNA, just the CDR3 is kept, 54 bases in frame from base 1. V is trimmed back by 4 bases and J by 0 bases, and the junction contains 7 bases that no gene match accounts for. The cohort was made up of 500 to 850 healthy bone marrow donors. Cohort members were all nominally healthy when sampled, although unrecorded immune exposures were likely present. CMV serostatus was positive for 289 and negative for about 55% of the 666 cohort members, and was not recorded for this donor. A peripheral blood sample was collected from each donor, and TCR beta sequencing was performed on peripheral blood mononuclear cells. The Qiagen DNeasy Blood Extraction Kit was used to extract genomic DNA from the blood cell samples. What the work shows at the level of the full study, not this receptor alone: Some IMGT-functional V segments, including TRBV6-2 and TRBV6-3, could not be distinguished by the 87-base-pair reads and were therefore excluded. Most CMV-associated TCR beta chains appeared to be HLA-restricted in a later analysis, and the HLA associations seemed to be driven largely by CMV exposure. The classifier was reported to diagnose cytomegalovirus status with high specificity and sensitivity in both the original and validation cohorts. In a later analysis, HLA-associated TCR beta chains showed more clonal expansion and lower generation probabilities than non-associated chains that were equally common. Linkage disequilibrium might explain the correlated functional status among segregating V segments, but an unknown experimental factor could not be excluded. In a later analysis, TCR association rates were found to vary across HLA loci, with the most associated TCRs seen for DRB1 alleles and the fewest for HLA-C alleles. HLA typing was unavailable for some donors at each locus, so association tests used only the typed subset. A later analysis associated approximately 17,000 TCR beta sequences with specific HLA alleles at a false discovery rate of 0.05. The cohort was sequenced for TCR beta chains only, and without alpha or paired-chain data the features that could be detected were limited. The study listed around 160 TCR beta chains as associated with cytomegalovirus. In a later genetic analysis, a missense DCLRE1C variant was associated with V-gene and J-gene trimming of TCR beta chains, and the association was replicated in an independent cohort. Assigning TCR associations to individual alleles was difficult when HLA alleles, especially DR and DQ, strongly co-occurred. In an earlier analysis of 450 to 750 of the donors, most TCR beta V segments appeared in productive rearrangements about 87% or about 30% of the time, broadly matching IMGT annotations. In vitro tests confirmed that a few of the cytomegalovirus-associated TCR beta chains recognize cytomegalovirus antigens. A cluster of highly shared sequence variants was judged likely to be a technical artifact of the sequencing pipeline. The earlier analysis of fewer than 750 of the donors excluded over 15 rarely observed V segments, including chromosome 9 orphons, because counts were too low. It was suggested by the authors that the approach could potentially be generalized to other disease states and immunological phenotypes. Most TCR sequences were seen in very few donors, while some public TCRs were found in many individuals. In a later analysis, several top co-occurrence clusters were reported to appear linked to parvovirus B19, influenza, CMV and Epstein-Barr virus. Presence/absence analyses assumed roughly uniform sequencing depth across donors, an assumption that may not hold. According to a later genetic analysis, donors in an Asian-associated ancestry cluster had fewer N-insertions in productive TCRs than the approximately 650-donor mean. A further reported finding was that TCR beta sequences accurately predicted the HLA-A and HLA-B alleles for most subjects in the first cohort. The only immune exposure information available for the cohort was CMV serostatus.

A few counts support this clone. Its antigen specificity is not known. The record has no base qualities; no much larger clone is one base away. The sequence was obtained from a human donor in good health. This sequence uses TRBV5-1 and TRBJ2-6; TRBD1 lines up with 10 middle nucleotides. Sequenced: PBMCs. The nucleotide sequence is TGCGCCAGCAGCCCGACAGGGGGCTCGGGCTCTGGGGCCAACGTCCTGACTTTC. Translated, this gives CASSPTGGSGSGANVLTF.